This T cell receptor beta chain came from a study of cytomegalovirus exposure and HLA in healthy donors. For the study at large: An earlier analysis found 95 million to 140 million unique TCR beta sequences from 150 million to 200 million T cells. Falling in the Caucasian-associated ancestry cluster were less than 85% of under 500 genotyped donors.

Samples came from healthy bone marrow donors. The J segment lost 6 bases and the V segment lost 0 bases, leaving 4 bases of the junction unmatched. This CDR3 has 15 residues. Germline CDR1 and CDR2: SGDLS and YYNGEE. This PCR relied on a set of 60 Vbeta primers and 13 Jbeta primers. TCRdb keeps only in-frame clones here, not all; method: immunoSEQ multiplex PCR. This sample has around 190,000 clones, with less than 85% found just once. This clone has a handful of counts. The chain links TRBV9 to TRBJ2-2; 8 bases align to TRBD1. The TCR sequence derives from a man aged 40-49 years in good health and CMV-seronegative. Sample: PBMCs. The CDR3 spells CASSVGQGASGELFF. The CDR3 nucleotides read TGTGCCAGCAGCGTAGGGCAGGGGGCCTCCGGGGAGCTGTTTTTT.